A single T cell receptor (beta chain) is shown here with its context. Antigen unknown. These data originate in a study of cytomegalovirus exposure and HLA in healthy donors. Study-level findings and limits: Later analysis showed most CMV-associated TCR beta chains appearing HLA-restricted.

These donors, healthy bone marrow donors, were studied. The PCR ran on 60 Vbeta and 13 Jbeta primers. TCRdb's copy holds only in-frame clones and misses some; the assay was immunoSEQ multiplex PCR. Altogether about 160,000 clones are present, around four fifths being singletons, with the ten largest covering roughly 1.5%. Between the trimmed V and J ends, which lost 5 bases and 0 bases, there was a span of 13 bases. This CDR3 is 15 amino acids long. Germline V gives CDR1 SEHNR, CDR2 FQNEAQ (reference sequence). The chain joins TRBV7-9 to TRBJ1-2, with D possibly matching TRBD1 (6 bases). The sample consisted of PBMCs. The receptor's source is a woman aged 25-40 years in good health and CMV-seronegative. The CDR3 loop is CASSLRDIANYGYTF. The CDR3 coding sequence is TGTGCCAGCAGCCTCCGGGACATAGCTAACTATGGCTACACCTTC.